This TCR beta chain was identified in a study of beta chain features in type 1 diabetes. cDNA synthesis used the whole RNA isolate, giving expressed TCRB sequences. Measured with immunoSEQ multiplex PCR; TCRdb has only the in-frame clones, and not every one. The data contain 550,000 to 850,000 clones, around 15% of them singletons. Sorted cells reached over 95% purity in every population. The germline V gene has CDR1 ENHRY and CDR2 SYGVKD. Trimming stripped 6 bases from V and 10 bases from J, with 12 bases between. This CDR3 spans 11 amino acids. Study results and limitations: TCRB CDR3 length was moderately but significantly reduced in all four CD4+ subsets of Type 1 diabetes patients.

Worth noting for this clone: The antigen is unknown.

V and J are TRBV10-3 and TRBJ1-1; D unresolved. This TCR was sampled from a man aged 18 to 29 with type 1 diabetes. The specimen sequenced was naive CD4+ T cells from blood. CDR3: CAISEGLGAFF. CDR3 sequence (DNA): TGTGCCATCAGCGAGGGCTTGGGAGCTTTCTTT.